This TCR beta chain emerged from a study of radiation and T cells in renal cell carcinoma. Clones were read by immunoSEQ multiplex PCR, and TCRdb kept only the in-frame ones, dropping some. The sample holds some 150,000 clones; 83% are singletons and the top ten take around a quarter. In germline, CDR1 is SGHRS, CDR2 YFSETQ. V shed 1 base and J 1 base; nucleotides not matched to a gene: 2. CDR3 length: 14 amino acids. This clone was seen more than once but under ten times. Sample time point: baseline pretreatment blood. Sample treatment: 15 Gy SBRT to primary tumor, nephrectomy 4 weeks later. The clonotype originates from a woman in her 50s with renal cell carcinoma. Source: blood, taken from a patient whose treatment included radiotherapy and nephrectomy. V is TRBV5-1 and J is TRBJ2-7, with 7 bases aligning to TRBD2. This CDR3 is CASSLKLASYEQYF. Written as DNA, the CDR3 is TGCGCCAGCAGCTTGAAACTAGCGTCCTACGAGCAGTACTTC.